The 20 T cell receptor beta chains reported below all come from one sample, sequenced in a study of CD8 T cells in ankylosing spondylitis. Overall study results and limits: Characteristic, it appeared, of ankylosing spondylitis blood was a TCR beta motif of eight highly homologous variants.

Their target antigens are unknown. TCRdb used MiXCR to reprocess the 5' RACE reads, holding one entry per CDR3 protein. The sample has hundreds of thousands of distinct CDR3 sequences; approximately 10% are singletons. Source material: blood, either unsorted or a sorted T cell fraction (not recorded which). The receptors were sampled from a male donor with ankylosing spondylitis.

This clonotype was counted at least ten times. The chain carries TRBV18 and TRBJ2-2; tentatively, D is TRBD1 (6 bases). V was clipped by 1 base and J by 7 bases, with 13 bases between them. The CDR3 has 15 residues. Germline V gene sequence: CDR1 KGHSH, CDR2 LQKENI. This CDR3 is CASSPRQAEYGELFF. The CDR3 DNA reads as TGTGCCAGCTCACCACGACAGGCGGAATACGGGGAGCTGTTTTTT.

This clonotype was observed a few times. The gene calls are TRBV6-5 and TRBJ2-3; 7 bases map to TRBD2. Trimming cost V 4 bases and J 1 base; bases outside gene matches: 11. Germline V lookup: CDR1 MNHEY, CDR2 SVGAGI. The CDR3 has 17 residues. The CDR3 sequence is CASSSTGGWVGTDTQYF. The CDR3 DNA reads as TGTGCCAGCAGTTCTACCGGGGGGTGGGTCGGCACAGATACGCAGTATTTT.

The chain couples TRBV10-2 to TRBJ1-1; the D is unclear. The CDR3 spans 11 residues. V gave up 6 bases and J gave up 3 bases, with 5 bases separating them. The germline CDR1 and CDR2 sequences are WSHSY and SAAADI. CDR3 protein: CASRDYTEAFF. DNA of the CDR3: TGCGCCAGCAGGGACTACACTGAAGCTTTCTTT.

A few counts support this clonotype. This sequence joins TRBV20-1 and TRBJ1-5; possibly TRBD1 for D (5 bases). This CDR3 comprises 14 residues. Germline lookup yields CDR1 DFQATT and CDR2 SNEGSKA (reference sequence). Between the trimmed V and J ends, which lost 3 bases and 2 bases, there was a span of 11 bases. The CDR3 DNA reads TGCAGTGCTAGCAGGGAAGGGGGCAATCAGCCCCAGCATTTT. Translating it yields CSASREGGNQPQHF.

The CDR3 DNA reads TGTGCCAGTAGTGTTAGCGGGAGGGACTACGAGCAGTACTTC. Protein sequence: CASSVSGRDYEQYF. This chain joins TRBV19 and TRBJ2-7; 11 nucleotides match TRBD2. In germline, CDR1 is LNHDA, CDR2 SQIVND (reference sequence). The CDR3 is 14 amino acids. V was pared by 5 bases and J by 3 bases, with 3 bases of the junction left unmatched.

This clonotype was seen many times. The chain has TRBV4-1 and TRBJ2-3; no firm D call. The V and J ends lost 1 base and 6 bases respectively, with 11 bases between them. This CDR3 has 14 residues. CDR1 MGHRA and CDR2 YSYEKL come from the germline V gene. The CDR3 reads CASSQVIPWDTQYF. The CDR3 nucleotides read TGCGCCAGCAGCCAAGTTATACCCTGGGATACGCAGTATTTT.

The chain is built from TRBV7-6 and TRBJ1-6, with D perhaps TRBD1 (5 bases). The CDR3 length is 15 residues. Per the germline V gene, CDR1 is SGHVS and CDR2 is FNYEAQ. Trimming removed 1 base from V and 8 bases from J, with 12 bases in between. The CDR3 nucleotides are TGTGCCAGCAGCTTAGAAGAGGGGCTCGATTCACCCCTCCACTTT. Protein: CASSLEEGLDSPLHF.

Only a few counts were recorded for this clonotype. The J gene is TRBJ2-3, the V gene TRBV28; TRBD1 might be the D (6 bases). Germline loops: CDR1 MDHEN, CDR2 SYDVKM. This CDR3 is built from 15 residues. Trimming left V 6 bases short and J 8 bases short, with 21 bases between. CDR3 sequence (DNA): TGTGCCAGCAGCCCCGTGGACAGACCGGGTGGTACGCAGTATTTT. This codes for CASSPVDRPGGTQYF.

The sample holds many counts of this clonotype. The J gene is TRBJ1-1, the V gene TRBV3-1, with a possible D match to TRBD1 (6 bases). Trimming removed 2 bases at V and 5 bases at J, with 12 bases between. CDR3 length: 14 residues. Germline assignment: CDR1 LGHDT and CDR2 YNNKEL (reference sequence). DNA of the CDR3: TGTGCCAGCAGCCAACTCACAGGGCGGACTGAAGCTTTCTTT. Its protein is CASSQLTGRTEAFF.

This clonotype was observed a few times. V and J are TRBV20-1 and TRBJ2-1; TRBD2 matches 7 bases. The ends lost 3 bases at V and 6 bases at J; junction bases unmatched: 11. Germline CDR1 DFQATT, CDR2 SNEGSKA (reference sequence). The CDR3 consists of 15 residues. In nucleotides, the CDR3 is TGCAGTGCTAGCCAACCTTCTCGGACTAGCAATGAGCAGTTCTTC. Translation gives CSASQPSRTSNEQFF.

This clonotype has at least ten counts. This rearrangement joins TRBV20-1 to TRBJ1-5; no firm D call. Germline CDR1 reads DFQATT; CDR2 reads SNEGSKA (reference sequence). The CDR3 length is 14 residues. Trimming removed 6 bases from V and 5 bases from J, with 17 bases in between. This CDR3 is CSALRGPRDQPQHF. CDR3 coding DNA: TGCAGTGCCCTGCGTGGGCCACGAGATCAGCCCCAGCATTTT.

V usage is TRBV20-1 and J usage is TRBJ1-5; D unclear. Trimming took 8 bases from V and 7 from J, leaving 18 bases between them. Germline CDR1 and CDR2: DFQATT and SNEGSKA (reference sequence). CDR3 length: 13 residues. The CDR3 is CSSARGGPQPQHF. The CDR3 DNA sequence: TGCAGTTCTGCCCGGGGTGGGCCCCAGCCCCAGCATTTT.

The J gene is TRBJ2-1, the V gene TRBV5-1; 9 bases are shared with TRBD1. The germline V gene encodes CDR1 SGHRS and CDR2 YFSETQ. The CDR3 is 15 residues long. With 4 bases clipped from V and 10 bases from J, the junction kept 12 bases outside the gene matches. CDR3 DNA: TGCGCCAGCAGCCCCCCGACAGGGGGTTTAAGGGAGCAGTTCTTC. Protein sequence: CASSPPTGGLREQFF. The full variable domain, with the rest looked up from reference TRBV5-1 and TRBJ2-1, is KAGVTQTPRYLIKTRGQQVTLSCSPISGHRSVSWYQQTPGQGLQFLFEYFSETQRNKGNFPGRFSGRQFSNSRSEMNVSTLELGDSALYLCASSPPTGGLREQFFGPGTRLTVL.

This clonotype was counted at least ten times. The J gene is TRBJ2-7, the V gene TRBV15; possibly TRBD1 for D (5 bases). CDR1 is LNHNV, CDR2 YYDKDF, per germline (reference sequence). The CDR3 spans 12 residues. V lost 3 bases and J 3 bases, leaving 6 bases between the germline ends. CDR3 loop: CATSRDNYEQYF. CDR3 coding DNA: TGTGCCACCAGCAGGGACAACTACGAGCAGTACTTC. The full variable domain, completed using reference TRBV15 and TRBJ2-7, is DAMVIQNPRYQVTQFGKPVTLSCSQTLNHNVMYWYQQKSSQAPKLLFHYYDKDFNNEADTPDNFQSRRPNTSFCFLDIRSPGLGDTAMYLCATSRDNYEQYFGPGTRLTVT.

The J gene is TRBJ1-2, the V gene TRBV29-1; D may be TRBD1 (5 bases). In germline, CDR1 is SQVTM, CDR2 ANQGSEA. The CDR3 extends over 13 amino acids. Between the trimmed V and J ends, which lost 4 bases and 0 bases, there was a span of 9 bases. Here the CDR3 reads CSVGQIANYGYTF. The CDR3 DNA is TGCAGCGTTGGACAGATAGCTAACTATGGCTACACCTTC. The variable domain in full, completed from reference TRBV29-1 and TRBJ1-2, reads SAVISQKPSRDICQRGTSLTIQCQVDSQVTMMFWYRQQPGQSLTLIATANQGSEATYESGFVIDKFPISRPNLTFSTLTVSNMSPEDSSIYLCSVGQIANYGYTFGSGTRLTVV.

This clonotype was detected ten times or more. This chain links TRBV20-1 with TRBJ2-5; D gene uncertain. V shed 3 bases and J shed 7 bases, with 15 bases lying between them. From germline, CDR1 is DFQATT and CDR2 SNEGSKA (reference sequence). The CDR3 is 13 amino acids. CDR3 in DNA: TGCAGTGCTAGCAGTCGTATAATTCGGACCCAGTACTTC. It yields the protein CSASSRIIRTQYF.

The sample holds many counts of this clonotype. The chain carries TRBV20-1 and TRBJ1-1; D perhaps matches TRBD1 (6 bases). The CDR3 runs 13 residues. Germline V gene data show CDR1 as DFQATT and CDR2 as SNEGSKA (reference sequence). V gave up 6 bases and J gave up 7 bases, with 18 bases separating them. CDR3 nucleotides: TGCAGTGCCAGTCGAACAGGGAAGGATGAAGCTTTCTTT. Protein: CSASRTGKDEAFF.

The chain is built from TRBV15 and TRBJ1-5; D unresolved. V was clipped by 8 bases and J by 5 bases, with 16 bases between them. From germline, CDR1 is LNHNV and CDR2 YYDKDF (reference sequence). CDR3 length equals 14 residues. This CDR3 is CATSGGLLDQPQHF. CDR3 DNA sequence: TGTGCCACCTCGGGAGGACTTCTCGATCAGCCCCAGCATTTT.

With regard to this clonotype: Given the absence of the conserved phenylalanine or tryptophan at the CDR3 end, a read error is likely. This chain connects TRBV19 to TRBJ2-3; the D gene is possibly TRBD1 (5 bases). This CDR3 spans 13 amino acids. Germline loops: CDR1 LNHDA, CDR2 SQIVND (reference sequence). V was pared by 10 bases and J by 2 bases, with 13 bases between. CDR3 in DNA: TGTGCCATCAGGGTAGAGTTCACAGATACGCAGTATATT. Translated, it gives CAIRVEFTDTQYI.

This clonotype has ten or more counts. The J gene is TRBJ2-2, the V gene TRBV5-1, with D tentatively TRBD2 (6 bases). Between the trimmed V and J ends, which lost 0 bases and 5 bases, there was a span of 11 bases. Germline CDR1 is SGHRS and CDR2 is YFSETQ. CDR3 length: 15 amino acids. The CDR3 loop reads CASSLEPGGTGELFF. As DNA, the CDR3 is TGCGCCAGCAGCTTGGAGCCTGGGGGGACCGGGGAGCTGTTTTTT.